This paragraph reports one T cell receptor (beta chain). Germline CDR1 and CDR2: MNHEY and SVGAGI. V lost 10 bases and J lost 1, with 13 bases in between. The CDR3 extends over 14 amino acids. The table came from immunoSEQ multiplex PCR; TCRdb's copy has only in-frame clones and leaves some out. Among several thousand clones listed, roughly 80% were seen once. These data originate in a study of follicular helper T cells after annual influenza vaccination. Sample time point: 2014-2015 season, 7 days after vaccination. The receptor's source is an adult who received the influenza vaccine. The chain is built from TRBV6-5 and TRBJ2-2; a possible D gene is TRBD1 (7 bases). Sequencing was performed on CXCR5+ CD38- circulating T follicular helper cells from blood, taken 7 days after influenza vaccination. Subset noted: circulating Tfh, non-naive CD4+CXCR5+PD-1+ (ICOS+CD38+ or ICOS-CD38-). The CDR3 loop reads CAIRQGGNTGELFF. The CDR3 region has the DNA TGTGCCATTCGACAGGGAGGGAACACCGGGGAGCTGTTTTTT.